A single T cell receptor (beta chain) is shown here with its context. The source of the sample is a study of blood T cell repertoires in COVID-19. Study summary: Acute-phase and convalescent COVID-19 samples originated in the United States, Italy and Spain.

Produced via immunoSEQ multiplex PCR; TCRdb's table is partial and in-frame only. The data show over 120,000 clones, roughly 77% seen once. The CDR3 is 16 amino acids. The V end was cut by 2 bases, the J end by 2 bases, with 13 bases between. Germline V gene sequence: CDR1 MNHEY, CDR2 SVGAGI. The TCR comes from a woman between 65 and 79 years old with COVID-19, enrolled during active disease. Sequencing was carried out using peripheral blood. The chain is built from TRBV6-5 and TRBJ1-3; the D gene is possibly TRBD1 (5 bases). Written as DNA, the CDR3 is TGTGCCAGCAGTTACCGGGGGGGTATAACTGGAAACACCATATATTTT. It yields the protein CASSYRGGITGNTIYF.